Following are 23 T cell receptor beta chains from one sample sequenced in a study of beta chain features in type 1 diabetes. Overall study findings and caveats: TCRB CDR3s were moderately but significantly shorter in Type 1 diabetes patients in all four CD4+ subsets.

These receptors have no known antigen. Investigators reverse transcribed all isolated RNA, so they sequenced expressed TCRB transcripts. Some clones are missing from TCRdb's copy, which holds only in-frame ones; the method was immunoSEQ multiplex PCR. This sample has about 160,000 clones, with roughly 9% found just once. Sequencing was performed on central memory CD4+ T cells from blood. The receptors were gathered from a woman in her thirties with type 1 diabetes.

The chain links TRBV4-2 to TRBJ2-2; 7 bases match TRBD2. This CDR3 is 16 amino acids long. In germline, CDR1 is LGHNA, CDR2 YNFKEQ. Trimming took 0 bases from V and 4 from J; bases not matched to a gene: 5. CDR3 DNA sequence: TGTGCCAGCAGCCAAGATACACTAGCGAGCACCGGGGAGCTGTTTTTT. This gives the protein CASSQDTLASTGELFF.

The table lists this clone with a few counts. The rearrangement links TRBV2 to TRBJ1-1, with a possible D match to TRBD1 (5 bases). This CDR3 is built from 13 residues. Germline V CDR1 and CDR2: SNHLY, FYNNEI. The germline V and J ends were trimmed by 5 bases and 1 base, with 8 bases remaining between them. The CDR3 nucleotides are TGTGCCAGCAGTATAACAGGGAACACTGAAGCTTTCTTT. This translates into CASSITGNTEAFF.

This clone turned up a few times. The chain uses TRBV6-5 and TRBJ2-1; a weak D match, TRBD2 (5 bases). The CDR3 is made up of 15 amino acids. Looked up from germline, CDR1 is MNHEY and CDR2 is SVGAGI. Trimming took 2 bases from V and 0 from J, leaving 8 bases between them. The CDR3 DNA reads as TGTGCCAGCAGTTACGACTATAACTCCTACAATGAGCAGTTCTTC. This encodes CASSYDYNSYNEQFF.

The rearrangement joins TRBV4-2 to TRBJ1-5; 7 positions agree with TRBD1. The CDR3 contains 16 residues. The trim removed 1 base at V and 6 bases at J, leaving 9 bases unmatched. Germline assignment: CDR1 LGHNA and CDR2 YNFKEQ. The CDR3, as DNA: TGTGCCAGCAGCCAAGTAGATCGGGACAGCCTTCAGCCCCAGCATTTT. Its translation: CASSQVDRDSLQPQHF.

This clone has more than one count but fewer than ten. The chain employs TRBV28 and TRBJ2-7, with TRBD2 matching over 7 bases. The V and J ends lost 3 bases and 4 bases, in that order; junction bases with no gene match: 6. Germline V gene lookup returns CDR1 MDHEN and CDR2 SYDVKM. CDR3 length equals 14 residues. The CDR3 reads CASSFAGVRYEQYF. The DNA of the CDR3 is TGTGCCAGCAGTTTTGCGGGGGTAAGGTACGAGCAGTACTTC.

The chain joins TRBV30 to TRBJ2-3; D gene unclear. V lost 5 bases, J lost 9 bases, and 12 bases lay in between. The germline V gene has CDR1 GTSNPN and CDR2 SVGIG (reference sequence). There are 11 residues in the CDR3. CDR3 loop: CAWQWALTQYF. DNA for the CDR3: TGTGCCTGGCAATGGGCCCTAACGCAGTATTTT. Drawing the rest from reference TRBV30 and TRBJ2-3, the complete variable domain is SQTIHQWPATLVQPVGSPLSLECTVEGTSNPNLYWYRQAAGRGLQLLFYSVGIGQISSEVPQNLSASRPQDRQFILSSKKLLLSDSGFYLCAWQWALTQYFGPGTRLTVL.

This clone was seen a few times. The rearrangement links TRBV9 to TRBJ2-1; 8 bases line up with TRBD2. Germline-derived CDR1 and CDR2 are SGDLS and YYNGEE. The CDR3 length is 15 residues. The V and J ends lost 2 bases and 7 bases, in that order; junction bases with no gene match: 8. The CDR3 is CASSVTGGPENEQFF. CDR3 bases: TGTGCCAGCAGCGTGACGGGAGGGCCGGAGAATGAGCAGTTCTTC.

CDR3 sequence reads: CATLPGANYGYTF. In DNA form, the CDR3 reads TGTGCCACCCTCCCCGGAGCTAACTATGGCTACACCTTC. V and J are TRBV6-6 and TRBJ1-2, with no clear D. The V and J ends lost 10 bases and 0 bases respectively, with 12 bases between them. CDR1 is MNHNY and CDR2 is SVGAGI in the germline V gene (reference sequence). CDR3 length equals 13 residues.

This clone was counted between two and nine times. The chain is built from TRBV29-1 and TRBJ2-5; D might be TRBD1 (8 bases). Germline CDR1 reads SQVTM; CDR2 reads ANQGSEA. This CDR3 has 13 residues. The V end lost 6 bases, the J end lost 11 bases, and 22 bases lay between the germline ends. The CDR3 nucleotides read TGCAGCGTAAGGGTCCAGGGGGCGGGAGAGCAGTACTTC. It yields the protein CSVRVQGAGEQYF.

This clone has only a few counts. The chain is built from TRBV29-1 and TRBJ1-2; D remains unclear. Looked up from germline, CDR1 is SQVTM and CDR2 is ANQGSEA. CDR3 size: 13 residues. The germline V and J ends were trimmed by 7 bases and 6 bases, with 18 bases remaining between them. The CDR3 DNA is TGCAGCGCCGGGGTGGACGCCAAGGATGGCTACACCTTC. Translating it yields CSAGVDAKDGYTF.

The chain recombines TRBV30 with TRBJ2-7, with D unclear. Germline V gene lookup returns CDR1 GTSNPN and CDR2 SVGIG (reference sequence). The CDR3 length is 12 residues. V was shortened by 1 base and J by 1 base, with 5 bases between the two germline ends. The CDR3 protein is CAWSAGSYEQYF. CDR3 nucleotides: TGTGCCTGGAGTGCCGGTTCCTACGAGCAGTACTTC.

A few counts support this clone. J is TRBJ1-5 and V is TRBV27, with D perhaps TRBD1 (6 bases). Germline loops: CDR1 MNHEY, CDR2 SMNVEV (reference sequence). The CDR3 runs 17 residues. V was cut by 4 bases and J by 4 bases, with 20 bases left in between. The CDR3 loop is CASSYPRDKPENQPQHF. CDR3 in DNA: TGTGCCAGCAGTTACCCAAGGGACAAACCAGAGAATCAGCCCCAGCATTTT.

The chain carries TRBV11-3 and TRBJ2-7; 12 positions agree with TRBD1. The CDR3 is made up of 14 amino acids. Germline V gene data show CDR1 as SGHNT and CDR2 as YENEEA. Trimming cost V 5 bases and J 6 bases; bases outside gene matches: 5. In nucleotides, the CDR3 is TGTGCCAGCAGCGCGGGACAGGGGGCTTTCGAGCAGTACTTC. This gives the protein CASSAGQGAFEQYF.

The rearrangement links TRBV4-1 to TRBJ1-2; 7 bases agree with TRBD1. The ends lost 1 base at V and 6 bases at J; junction bases unmatched: 8. Germline V lookup: CDR1 MGHRA, CDR2 YSYEKL. The CDR3 extends over 15 amino acids. The CDR3 sequence: CASSQVDRELNGYTF. CDR3 DNA sequence: TGCGCCAGCAGCCAAGTTGACAGGGAGTTAAATGGCTACACCTTC.

This clone occurred a few times. This chain links TRBV25-1 with TRBJ1-5; 7 nucleotides line up with TRBD1. Germline lookup yields CDR1 MGHDK and CDR2 SYGVNS. V was clipped by 2 bases and J by 5 bases; unmatched bases: 3. The CDR3 has 14 residues. The CDR3 DNA is TGTGCCAGCAGTGAAGAAACAGGGGATCAGCCCCAGCATTTT. Protein product: CASSEETGDQPQHF.

This clone occurred a few times. V and J are TRBV19 and TRBJ2-2; possible D gene TRBD1, 5 bases. The CDR3 runs 14 residues. Germline CDR1 reads LNHDA; CDR2 reads SQIVND (reference sequence). The V end was cut by 4 bases, the J end by 5 bases, with 11 bases between. The CDR3 region is CASSTRESTGELFF. Written as DNA, the CDR3 is TGTGCCAGTAGTACCAGGGAATCTACCGGGGAGCTGTTTTTT.

V usage is TRBV11-2 and J usage is TRBJ1-1, with TRBD1 identical over 8 bases. CDR3 length: 14 residues. The trim removed 5 bases at V and 1 base at J, leaving 3 bases unmatched. Germline values: CDR1 SGHAT, CDR2 FQNNGV. For the CDR3, the DNA is TGTGCCAGCAGCCGTGACAGGGGGAACACTGAAGCTTTCTTT. It specifies CASSRDRGNTEAFF.

This clone has a count of ten or more. The V call is TRBV29-1, the J call TRBJ2-5; D is uncertain. Germline values: CDR1 SQVTM, CDR2 ANQGSEA. CDR3 length: 13 amino acids. V gave up 1 base and J gave up 1 base, with 7 bases separating them. CDR3 region: CSVEVHSQETQYF. The CDR3 coding sequence is TGCAGCGTTGAAGTCCACAGCCAAGAGACCCAGTACTTC.

This clone was detected a few times. The gene calls are TRBV6-6 and TRBJ2-1; 8 bases are a match to TRBD1. There are 14 residues in the CDR3. Germline values: CDR1 MNHNY, CDR2 SVGAGI (reference sequence). With V trimmed by 10 bases and J by 7 bases, 12 bases remained unmatched. In DNA, the CDR3 is TGTGCCATCACCGACAGGGGCAACTCTAATGAGCAGTTCTTC. It specifies CAITDRGNSNEQFF.

V gene TRBV6-5 combines with J gene TRBJ2-5, with 7 nucleotides matching TRBD1. Germline-derived CDR1 and CDR2 are MNHEY and SVGAGI. This CDR3 region has 15 residues. The trim removed 7 bases at V and 2 bases at J, leaving 10 bases unmatched. Here the CDR3 reads CASNRNTGVQETQYF. CDR3 bases: TGTGCCAGCAATCGAAATACAGGGGTTCAAGAGACCCAGTACTTC.

The chain has TRBV5-1 and TRBJ2-5; the D gene is possibly TRBD2 (5 bases). The CDR3 has 13 residues. Germline V gene data show CDR1 as SGHRS and CDR2 as YFSETQ. The V end was cut by 2 bases, the J end by 5 bases, with 10 bases between. DNA for the CDR3: TGCGCCAGCAGCTTCGGGGTCCTGGAGACCCAGTACTTC. Its protein product is CASSFGVLETQYF. The entire variable domain, with the rest obtained from reference TRBV5-1 and TRBJ2-5, is as follows: KAGVTQTPRYLIKTRGQQVTLSCSPISGHRSVSWYQQTPGQGLQFLFEYFSETQRNKGNFPGRFSGRQFSNSRSEMNVSTLELGDSALYLCASSFGVLETQYFGPGTRLLVL.

The chain couples TRBV6-6 to TRBJ2-4, with D possibly being TRBD1 (6 bases). CDR1 and CDR2 from the germline V gene are MNHNY and SVGAGI (reference sequence). This CDR3 region has 15 residues. Trimming took 7 bases from V and 1 from J, leaving 14 bases between them. CDR3 region: CASTIGGVAKNIQYF. The CDR3 DNA follows: TGTGCCAGCACCATAGGGGGTGTGGCCAAAAACATTCAGTACTTC.

The rearrangement uses TRBV18 and TRBJ1-1, with TRBD1 identical over 8 bases. Germline assignment: CDR1 KGHSH and CDR2 LQKENI. After removal of 4 bases from V and 2 bases from J, the junction contained 12 bases not matched to a gene. The CDR3 has 17 residues. The CDR3 DNA sequence: TGTGCCAGCTCACGACCCCAGGGGGCAAAAACTAACACTGAAGCTTTCTTT. It codes for CASSRPQGAKTNTEAFF.